This T cell receptor beta chain was profiled in a study of T cell changes during pregnancy in multiple sclerosis. Germline assignment: CDR1 LNHDA and CDR2 SQIVND (reference sequence). The CDR3 is made up of 16 amino acids. Trimming left V 5 bases short and J 4 bases short, with 17 bases between. Repertoires were generated with immunoSEQ multiplex PCR, while TCRdb's copy carries only in-frame clones and drops some. The sample carries 69,000 or so clones, just over 90% recorded once. The starting material was peripheral blood, obtained in the third trimester of pregnancy. The chain combines TRBV19 with TRBJ2-2; a possible D gene is TRBD1 (6 bases). The TCR originated in a female donor with multiple sclerosis, enrolled in a pregnancy study. CDR3 DNA sequence: TGTGCCAGTAGTCTTAGACAGGCCCCGAGCACCGGGGAGCTGTTTTTT. It translates to CASSLRQAPSTGELFF.